The 7 T cell receptor beta chains below were found in one sample sequenced in a study of shared clonotypes between healthy human individuals. Naive-designated CD8 cells lacked CD45RO, were positively enriched for CCR7, and omitted terminally differentiated effector memory CD45RA+ cells. Profiled with immunoSEQ multiplex PCR; TCRdb holds only in-frame clones, not every one. Found here are about 2,100,000 clones, about 93% of them singletons; the top ten hold about 1.5%. Sequenced material: naive CD8+ T cells from PBMCs. These receptors originate from a man aged 18 to 29 in good health. Some clones in this sample may be carry-over from other donors' samples.

The V gene is TRBV7-6, the J gene TRBJ1-1, with 8 bases lining up with TRBD1. The CDR3 contains 16 residues. V dropped 5 bases and J dropped 1; count of bases not matched to a gene: 9. Germline V gene data show CDR1 as SGHVS and CDR2 as FNYEAQ. The CDR3 sequence is CASSDWQDRENTEAFF. In DNA, the CDR3 is TGTGCCAGCAGCGATTGGCAGGACAGGGAGAACACTGAAGCTTTCTTT.

The V gene is TRBV4-3, the J gene TRBJ2-1; 12 bases are a match to TRBD2. Germline V CDR1 and CDR2: LGHNA, YSLEER. V was clipped by 1 base and J by 7 bases; unmatched bases: 11. This CDR3 has 18 residues. CDR3 DNA: TGCGCCAGCAGCCAAGTCGTTTTGACTAGCGGGAGAGGTAATGAGCAGTTCTTC. Translation: CASSQVVLTSGRGNEQFF.

The V call is TRBV27, the J call TRBJ2-6; weak D call: TRBD2 (5 bases). Trimming pared 4 bases from V and 4 bases from J, leaving 8 bases between. This CDR3 contains 14 residues. Germline V lookup: CDR1 MNHEY, CDR2 SMNVEV (reference sequence). The DNA for the CDR3 is TGTGCCAGCAGTTGGGGAGACGGGGCCAACGTCCTGACTTTC. Protein: CASSWGDGANVLTF.

J is TRBJ1-5 and V is TRBV25-1, with D unclear. The CDR3 covers 13 residues. Germline CDR1 reads MGHDK; CDR2 reads SYGVNS. V was cut by 7 bases and J by 4 bases, with 11 bases left in between. CDR3 in DNA: TGTGCCAGCAACGGAGGCTGGAATCAGCCCCAGCATTTT. This sequence encodes CASNGGWNQPQHF.

This clone was detected only once. The chain recombines TRBV7-8 with TRBJ1-5, with 7 positions matching TRBD1. V gave up 5 bases and J gave up 7 bases; unmatched junction bases: 14. CDR1 is SGHVS and CDR2 is FQNEAQ in the germline V gene. The CDR3 totals 16 residues. The chain's CDR3 is CASSQEQGTWAQPQHF. DNA of the CDR3: TGTGCCAGCAGCCAGGAACAGGGGACTTGGGCGCAGCCCCAGCATTTT.

As regards this clone: In the same sample, other DNA sequences code for this CDR3. The chain links TRBV4-1 to TRBJ2-1, with D possibly TRBD1 on 5 matching bases. The CDR3 has 16 residues. Trimming took off 1 base at V and 0 bases at J, with 10 bases between the two ends. The germline V gene has CDR1 MGHRA and CDR2 YSYEKL. The CDR3 protein is CASSQGRGSSYNEQFF. In nucleotides, the CDR3 is TGCGCCAGCAGCCAAGGTAGGGGTAGCTCCTACAATGAGCAGTTCTTC.

The rearrangement uses TRBV27 and TRBJ2-7; D unresolved. From germline, CDR1 is MNHEY and CDR2 SMNVEV (reference sequence). CDR3 size: 13 residues. Deletions cut 8 bases from V and 4 bases from J, with 15 bases between. In DNA, the CDR3 is TGTGCCAGCGCGCTAAGACATGGGTACGAGCAGTACTTC. This codes for CASALRHGYEQYF.